The 11 T cell receptor beta chains in this list originate from one sample, sequenced in a study of blood T cells in healthy people across ages. A J-beta primer mix and a sample-barcoded 5' primer were used in a second PCR of about 7 to 12 cycles. TCRdb recomputed calls from the 5' RACE reads with MiXCR, one row per CDR3 protein. This table has roughly 1.4 million distinct CDR3 sequences, roughly 60% appearing once. The sample taken for sequencing was blood. The receptors originated from a man younger than 30 in good health.

The chain employs TRBV11-2 and TRBJ2-3; TRBD2 agrees at 10 bases. This CDR3 contains 17 residues. After removal of 3 bases from V and 2 bases from J, the junction contained 8 bases not matched to a gene. Germline CDR1 reads SGHAT; CDR2 reads FQNNGV. DNA for the CDR3: TGTGCCAGCAGCTTCCGCCTACTAGCGGGGTCCACAGATACGCAGTATTTT. Protein: CASSFRLLAGSTDTQYF.

This chain uses TRBV12-3 or TRBV12-4 with TRBJ2-1; TRBD2 is a possible D gene (5 bases). V shed 5 bases and J shed 7 bases, with 15 bases lying between them. The CDR3 totals 14 residues. The CDR3 nucleotides read TGTGCCAGCAGTCGCGGGCCTTACGGTAATGAGCAGTTCTTC. Its translation: CASSRGPYGNEQFF.

The genes are TRBV29-1 and TRBJ2-7, with a tentative D call TRBD1 (6 bases). Germline V CDR1 and CDR2: SQVTM, ANQGSEA. The length of the CDR3 is 14 residues. V lost 8 bases to trimming and J lost 2 bases, with 19 bases between them. The CDR3 sequence: CSFPQGDTPYEQYF. The CDR3 nucleotides are TGCAGCTTTCCCCAAGGGGACACCCCCTACGAGCAGTACTTC.

Comment on this clonotype: One end of the junction does not line up with germline, which may come from a read error. The CDR3 coding sequence is TGTGCCAGTAGCTCCCTCACGGCGCACGGCTACACCTTC. Translated, it gives CASSSLTAHGYTF. J is TRBJ1-2 and V is TRBV7-9; D not certain. Germline CDR1 reads SEHNR; CDR2 reads FQNEAQ (reference sequence). The CDR3 length is 13 residues.

Points on this clonotype: This clone may be a read error of a much larger clone one base away. V is TRBV6-4 and J is TRBJ2-1; D ambiguous. V gave up 4 bases and J gave up 1 base, with 11 bases separating them. Germline lookup yields CDR1 MRHNA and CDR2 SNTAGT. The CDR3 covers 15 residues. CDR3 residues: CASSGQLGSYNEQFF. DNA of the CDR3: TGTGCCAGCAGTGGACAACTGGGTTCCTACAATGAGCAGTTCTTC.

The chain uses TRBV7-2 and TRBJ2-7, with 11 bases matching TRBD2. Gene TRBJ2-5 matches the end of the DNA better, so the J call may be wrong. Germline V gene sequence: CDR1 SGHTA, CDR2 FQGNSA. The CDR3 is 17 residues long. CDR3 region: CASSPPGLAGGRETQYF. The CDR3 bases are TGTGCCAGCAGCCCACCCGGGCTAGCGGGGGGCCGAGAGACCCAGTACTTC.

The chain carries TRBV4-1 and TRBJ2-5; possible D gene TRBD1, 5 bases. This CDR3 contains 14 residues. The V gene lost 1 base and the J gene lost 5 bases, with 11 bases spanning the gap. Germline assignment: CDR1 MGHRA and CDR2 YSYEKL. The CDR3 DNA reads as TGCGCCAGCAGCCAAGCGGCTGGGGCTGAGACCCAGTACTTC. Its protein product is CASSQAAGAETQYF.

V usage is TRBV4-1 and J usage is TRBJ1-4; no reliable D call. Germline CDR1 MGHRA, CDR2 YSYEKL. CDR3 size: 15 residues. V shed 4 bases and J shed 8 bases, with 17 bases lying between them. The CDR3 loop is CASSPGSFGEEKLFF. In DNA, the CDR3 is TGCGCCAGCAGCCCCGGGTCCTTCGGCGAGGAAAAACTGTTTTTT.

The genes are TRBV29-1 and TRBJ2-3, with D hard to call. The CDR3 runs to 12 residues. V shed 7 bases and J shed 11 bases, with 19 bases lying between them. The germline V gene encodes CDR1 SQVTM and CDR2 ANQGSEA. CDR3 loop: CSARTSREEQYF. Written as DNA, the CDR3 is TGCAGCGCACGTACGTCCCGAGAGGAGCAGTATTTT.

J is TRBJ1-2 and V is TRBV7-9, with 9 bases identical to TRBD1. The ends lost 3 bases at V and 8 bases at J; junction bases unmatched: 7. The germline CDR1 and CDR2 sequences are SEHNR and FQNEAQ (reference sequence). CDR3 size: 14 residues. CDR3: CASSLGTGSGGYTF. The CDR3 DNA is TGTGCCAGCAGCTTGGGGACAGGGAGCGGAGGCTACACCTTC. Full variable domain (missing parts from reference TRBV7-9 and TRBJ1-2): DTGVSQNPRHKITKRGQNVTFRCDPISEHNRLYWYRQTLGQGPEFLTYFQNEAQLEKSRLLSDRFSAERPKGSFSTLEIQRTEQGDSAMYLCASSLGTGSGGYTFGSGTRLTVV.

This chain connects TRBV5-4 to TRBJ1-2; D might be TRBD1 (6 bases). The CDR3 has 15 amino acids. Germline assignment: CDR1 SGHNT and CDR2 YYREEE (reference sequence). Trimming pared 0 bases from V and 3 bases from J, leaving 12 bases between. CDR3 in amino acids: CASSLDPRGDYGYTF. DNA of the CDR3: TGTGCCAGCAGCTTGGACCCCAGGGGAGACTATGGCTACACCTTC.